This TCR beta chain was captured in a study of CD8+CD57+ T cells in acquired aplastic anemia. The overall study: An average of roughly 3 ug of DNA was obtained from sorted CD4+ and CD8+ cells.

Patients chosen for sequencing had shown CD8+CD57+ cell expansion by flow cytometry. The length of the CDR3 is 11 residues. Between the trimmed V and J ends, which lost 1 base and 5 bases, there was a span of 3 bases. Germline V gives CDR1 SEHNR, CDR2 FQNEAQ (reference sequence). Genomic DNA acted as the template from which TCR beta VDJ combination and CDR3 sequence profiling were carried out. MiXCR was run by TCRdb on the reads, yielding one entry per CDR3 protein. The table has 110,000 or so distinct CDR3 sequences, roughly 55% seen once. The TCR sequence derives from a human donor with aplastic anemia. The chain links TRBV7-9 to TRBJ2-7, with D uncertain. Source material: sorted CD4+, CD8+, or CD8+CD57+ T cells (not recorded which) from PBMCs. Here the CDR3 reads CASSLVHEQYF. As DNA, the CDR3 is TGTGCCAGCAGCTTAGTCCACGAGCAGTACTTC.